This TCR beta chain was observed in a study of blood T cell repertoires in COVID-19. Study-level background: Acute and convalescent COVID-19 specimens originated in the United States, Italy and Spain. T cells, B-cell-depleted T cells, or PBMCs supplied cDNA or gDNA.

Original processing methods: Amplification with reference gene primers provided the estimates of nucleated cell counts. The data were produced by immunoSEQ multiplex PCR, yet TCRdb's version contains in-frame clones alone and is incomplete. V, J and clone size are taken as reported in that table, and D and trimming were inferred from the DNA itself. Here the sample spans about 79,000 clones, approximately 90% being singletons. CDR1 and CDR2 (germline): SGHAT, FQNNGV. The junction had 9 bases not matched to a gene; V was cut back by 5 bases and J by 5 bases. The CDR3 contains 15 residues. The chain recombines TRBV11-2 with TRBJ2-5; 9 nucleotides line up with TRBD2. Sequenced input: peripheral blood. The clonotype comes from a man in his 70s with active or convalescent COVID-19. This chain's CDR3 is CASSRGLAGFETQYF. CDR3 DNA: TGTGCCAGCAGCCGAGGGCTAGCGGGATTCGAGACCCAGTACTTC.